The present entry profiles one T cell receptor beta chain with its context. Its antigen is still unknown. The data were obtained in a study of CD8 T cells in ankylosing spondylitis. Study-level results: Enrichment of disease-linked clones was reportedly significant in matched ankylosing spondylitis synovial fluid. A TCR beta motif of several highly homologous variants seemed to mark ankylosing spondylitis blood.

This CDR3 has 13 residues. Germline lookup yields CDR1 DFQATT and CDR2 SNEGSKA (reference sequence). Trimming cost V 3 bases and J 0 bases, with 7 bases left between them. MiXCR was run by TCRdb on the 5' RACE reads, yielding one entry per CDR3 protein. Altogether about 250,000 distinct CDR3 sequences are present, about 30% being singletons, with the ten largest covering roughly 4.2%. The receptor was isolated from a male donor with ankylosing spondylitis or in good health (not recorded which). The chain combines TRBV20-1 with TRBJ2-3; unclear D gene. The sequenced sample consisted of blood, either unsorted or a sorted T cell fraction (not recorded which). The CDR3 DNA follows: TGCAGTGCTAGTTGGTCCAGCACAGATACGCAGTATTTT. This translates into CSASWSSTDTQYF.